One sample yielded the 23 T cell receptor beta chains listed below, sequenced in a study of T-cell reconstitution after alpha-beta-depleted transplantation in children. Unique molecular identifiers featured in how the TCRbeta library was prepared. TCRdb used MiXCR to reprocess the PCR reads, holding one entry per CDR3 protein. The sample lists about 980,000 distinct CDR3 sequences, about 31% occurring once. The sequences come from PBMCs, mostly from graft donor cells, collected 360 days after TCRalphabeta/CD19-depleted stem cell transplant. The source is a boy under two years old who had a stem cell transplant for SCID, so the T cells may come from the graft donor.

The CDR3 is CASSEAYRESYGYTF. CDR3 nucleotide sequence: TGTGCCAGCAGTGAAGCTTACAGGGAGTCCTATGGCTACACCTTC. The V call is TRBV2, the J call TRBJ1-2; D is perhaps TRBD1 (6 bases). Trimming pared 0 bases from V and 4 bases from J, leaving 12 bases between. Per germline, CDR1 SNHLY and CDR2 FYNNEI. There are 15 residues in the CDR3.

The chain couples TRBV3-1 to TRBJ2-1; the D is unclear. Germline CDR1 is LGHDT and CDR2 is YNNKEL (reference sequence). This CDR3 contains 16 residues. V lost 3 bases and J lost 0, with 12 bases in between. In nucleotides, the CDR3 is TGTGCCAGCAGCCAGAGACGGAAAAGCTCCTACAATGAGCAGTTCTTC. Translating gives CASSQRRKSSYNEQFF.

V usage is TRBV5-1 and J usage is TRBJ1-1; 8 positions agree with TRBD1. This CDR3 comprises 13 residues. V lost 4 bases to trimming and J lost 7 bases; unmatched junction nucleotides: 6. CDR1 and CDR2 (germline): SGHRS, YFSETQ. As DNA, the CDR3 is TGCGCCAGCAGCCCGGGACAGGACATTGAAGCTTTCTTT. As protein: CASSPGQDIEAFF.

This clonotype has only a few counts. This chain joins TRBV4-3 and TRBJ2-7; maybe TRBD2 (6 bases). CDR3 length: 16 residues. Germline values: CDR1 LGHNA, CDR2 YSLEER. V lost 2 bases, J lost 0 bases, and 14 bases lay in between. The CDR3 bases are TGCGCCAGCAGCCAAAGATGGGACTTAAGCTCCTACGAGCAGTACTTC. As protein: CASSQRWDLSSYEQYF.

This clonotype has a handful of counts. The chain is built from TRBV3-1 and TRBJ2-2, with a weak D call TRBD1 (5 bases). This CDR3 comprises 14 residues. Per the germline V gene, CDR1 is LGHDT and CDR2 is YNNKEL (reference sequence). With 1 base removed from V and 6 bases from J, the gap between germline ends came to 9 bases. The chain's CDR3 is CASSQGRDAGELFF. The CDR3 DNA sequence: TGTGCCAGCAGCCAAGGCAGGGATGCCGGGGAGCTGTTTTTT.

This rearrangement joins TRBV10-3 to TRBJ2-1; 12 bases match TRBD1. The V and J ends lost 6 bases and 4 bases, in that order; junction bases with no gene match: 7. This CDR3 region has 16 residues. From germline, CDR1 is ENHRY and CDR2 SYGVKD. DNA of the CDR3: TGTGCCATCAGGGGACAGGGGGCGCCCCGTTACAATGAGCAGTTCTTC. Its protein product is CAIRGQGAPRYNEQFF.

V and J are TRBV28 and TRBJ2-1; 10 nucleotides agree with TRBD1. V dropped 5 bases and J dropped 8; count of bases not matched to a gene: 12. In germline, CDR1 is MDHEN, CDR2 SYDVKM. CDR3 size: 16 residues. The CDR3 loop is CASSIIFRDRGDEQFF. CDR3 DNA sequence: TGTGCCAGCAGTATTATTTTCCGGGACAGGGGCGATGAGCAGTTCTTC. Filled out from reference TRBV28 and TRBJ2-1, the complete variable domain reads DVKVTQSSRYLVKRTGEKVFLECVQDMDHENMFWYRQDPGLGLRLIYFSYDVKMKEKGDIPEGYSVSREKKERFSLILESASTNQTSMYLCASSIIFRDRGDEQFFGPGTRLTVL.

A few counts support this clonotype. The chain employs TRBV29-1 and TRBJ1-1; perhaps TRBD1 as D (5 bases). The V and J ends lost 7 bases and 1 base respectively, with 13 bases between them. CDR3 size: 13 residues. Germline CDR1 is SQVTM and CDR2 is ANQGSEA. This CDR3 is CSGTGTPNTEAFF. CDR3 coding DNA: TGCAGCGGAACCGGGACGCCGAACACTGAAGCTTTCTTT.

The J gene is TRBJ1-2, the V gene TRBV12-3 or TRBV12-4; D not resolved. The CDR3 totals 16 residues. V was shortened by 5 bases and J by 3 bases, with 19 bases between the two germline ends. DNA for the CDR3: TGTGCCAGCAGTCCTACCGTCGGTGGGAGGGACTATGGCTACACCTTC. Encoded protein: CASSPTVGGRDYGYTF.

The chain recombines TRBV29-1 with TRBJ1-1, with D tentatively TRBD1 (5 bases). Germline lookup yields CDR1 SQVTM and CDR2 ANQGSEA. The V end was cut by 5 bases, the J end by 5 bases, with 15 bases between. The CDR3 has 13 amino acids. CDR3 bases: TGCAGCGTTTGTCAGGGATTAGGGACTGAAGCTTTCTTT. It translates to CSVCQGLGTEAFF.

A note on this clonotype: One end of the junction is discordant with germline, which a read error may explain. The rearrangement joins TRBV5-8 to TRBJ2-7, with D possibly TRBD1 on 6 matching bases. The CDR3 is made up of 14 amino acids. Germline CDR1 reads SGHTS; CDR2 reads YDEGEE. The CDR3 DNA reads as TGTGCCAGGAGCTTTGGGCAGGGGATGAACGAGCAGTACTTC. Translated, it gives CARSFGQGMNEQYF.

At least ten counts were recorded for this clonotype. The chain combines TRBV10-3 with TRBJ2-2; maybe TRBD2 (7 bases). CDR1 and CDR2 (germline): ENHRY, SYGVKD. Trimming cost V 5 bases and J 5 bases, with 18 bases left between them. The CDR3 loop spans 16 amino acids. The CDR3: CAISSGGRRATGELFF. In DNA form, the CDR3 reads TGTGCCATCAGTTCCGGGGGGCGACGTGCGACCGGGGAGCTGTTTTTT.

This clonotype has a handful of counts. The chain employs TRBV4-1 and TRBJ2-7; 7 bases agree with TRBD1. Losses at the gene ends were 0 bases for V and 2 bases for J; bases not matched to a gene: 7. This CDR3 contains 16 residues. The germline V gene encodes CDR1 MGHRA and CDR2 YSYEKL. The CDR3 sequence: CASSQEKSGGPYEQYF. For the CDR3, the DNA is TGCGCCAGCAGCCAAGAAAAGTCAGGGGGACCCTACGAGCAGTACTTC.

This chain connects TRBV18 to TRBJ2-3; no clear D. The V end lost 3 bases, the J end lost 1 base, and 11 bases lay between the germline ends. CDR1 is KGHSH and CDR2 is LQKENI in the germline V gene. The CDR3 length is 15 residues. Written as DNA, the CDR3 is TGTGCCAGCTCACCCCTTACACCGGGCACAGATACGCAGTATTTT. Its protein product is CASSPLTPGTDTQYF.

In its sample, this clonotype was seen a few times. CDR3 bases: TGTGCCAGCAGCAAAGCTCGGGACAGGGTGATGTACGAGCAGTACTTC. It is translated as CASSKARDRVMYEQYF. The genes are TRBV21-1 and TRBJ2-7; no DNA check was done on the table's D call, TRBD1. TRBV21-1 has pseudogene status. CDR3 length: 16 residues.

The chain has TRBV4-1 and TRBJ2-2; D might be TRBD1 (6 bases). Looked up from germline, CDR1 is MGHRA and CDR2 is YSYEKL. V shed 2 bases and J shed 9 bases, with 19 bases lying between them. The CDR3 spans 16 residues. The CDR3 here is CASSQRFRGQPRELFF. The CDR3 nucleotides are TGCGCCAGCAGCCAACGGTTCAGGGGCCAGCCCAGGGAGCTGTTTTTT.

This sequence joins TRBV11-2 and TRBJ2-7, with D possibly called TRBD1 or TRBD2 (7 bases each). This CDR3 has 16 residues. The ends were cut back, 2 bases at V and 5 bases at J, with 19 bases in the middle. CDR1 and CDR2 (germline): SGHAT, FQNNGV. CDR3 in DNA: TGTGCCAGCAGCTTAATCCCGACAGGGAGGGTCCACGAGCAGTACTTC. Amino acid sequence: CASSLIPTGRVHEQYF.

This clonotype was seen a few times. The gene calls are TRBV28 and TRBJ1-2; 8 bases agree with TRBD1. The V and J ends lost 4 bases and 8 bases, in that order; junction bases with no gene match: 9. Germline V lookup: CDR1 MDHEN, CDR2 SYDVKM. This CDR3 comprises 14 residues. This chain's CDR3 is CASSYPGGVRGYTF. In nucleotides, the CDR3 is TGTGCCAGCAGTTACCCAGGGGGCGTGCGGGGCTACACCTTC.

This clonotype was detected only a few times. The rearrangement joins TRBV21-1 to TRBJ1-5; no check of the table's D call, TRBD1, against the DNA was made. TRBV21-1 is annotated as a pseudogene. The CDR3 totals 15 residues. Here the CDR3 reads CASSPSGDRDQPQHF. The CDR3 bases are TGTGCCAGCAGCCCTAGCGGGGACAGGGATCAGCCCCAGCATTTT.

This clonotype was found many times. The gene calls are TRBV20-1 and TRBJ2-1, with D unresolved. Between the trimmed V and J ends, which lost 5 bases and 3 bases, there was a span of 14 bases. The CDR3 covers 14 residues. Per germline, CDR1 DFQATT and CDR2 SNEGSKA (reference sequence). CDR3 nucleotide sequence: TGCAGTGCTCCGGTGGCCTCGAACTACAATGAGCAGTTCTTC. This translates into CSAPVASNYNEQFF.

The rearrangement joins TRBV15 to TRBJ2-3, with TRBD2 matching 9 bases. With 3 bases clipped from V and 2 bases from J, the junction kept 6 bases outside the gene matches. The CDR3 is made up of 16 amino acids. Germline loops: CDR1 LNHNV, CDR2 YYDKDF (reference sequence). CDR3 in DNA: TGTGCCACCAGCAGTTGGCTAGCGGGGACCACAGATACGCAGTATTTT. Its translation: CATSSWLAGTTDTQYF.

The chain couples TRBV4-1 to TRBJ2-5; D possibly matches TRBD1 or TRBD2 (6 bases each). The CDR3 sequence is 17 residues long. Per germline, CDR1 MGHRA and CDR2 YSYEKL. Trimming left V 3 bases short and J 5 bases short, with 22 bases between. CDR3: CASSHPAVGGRRETQYF. CDR3 bases: TGCGCCAGCAGCCACCCAGCCGTAGGGGGGCGCCGGGAGACCCAGTACTTC.

The V call is TRBV12-3 or TRBV12-4, the J call TRBJ2-7, with D hard to call. The V end lost 0 bases, the J end lost 7 bases, and 10 bases lay between the germline ends. The CDR3 is 13 residues long. The CDR3 DNA is TGTGCCAGCAGTTTAGCTAGCTCATTTGAGCAGTACTTC. Translated, it gives CASSLASSFEQYF.